The TCR beta chain under discussion was sequenced for a study of blood T cell repertoires in COVID-19. Method: immunoSEQ multiplex PCR; TCRdb's copy keeps in-frame clones and lacks some. This table holds 250,000 or so clones, 85% to 90% found once. The CDR3 is 14 amino acids. CDR1 is MNHNY and CDR2 is SVGAGI in the germline V gene (reference sequence). Trimming left V 7 bases short and J 5 bases short, with 16 bases between. Sequenced: peripheral blood. This clonotype originated in a woman aged 55 to 70 with COVID-19, enrolled during active disease. The V gene is TRBV6-6, the J gene TRBJ2-3, with D maybe TRBD2 (6 bases). Here the CDR3 DNA reads TGTGCCAGCATCCCGCGGGGCGTTGGAGATACGCAGTATTTT. It is translated as CASIPRGVGDTQYF.